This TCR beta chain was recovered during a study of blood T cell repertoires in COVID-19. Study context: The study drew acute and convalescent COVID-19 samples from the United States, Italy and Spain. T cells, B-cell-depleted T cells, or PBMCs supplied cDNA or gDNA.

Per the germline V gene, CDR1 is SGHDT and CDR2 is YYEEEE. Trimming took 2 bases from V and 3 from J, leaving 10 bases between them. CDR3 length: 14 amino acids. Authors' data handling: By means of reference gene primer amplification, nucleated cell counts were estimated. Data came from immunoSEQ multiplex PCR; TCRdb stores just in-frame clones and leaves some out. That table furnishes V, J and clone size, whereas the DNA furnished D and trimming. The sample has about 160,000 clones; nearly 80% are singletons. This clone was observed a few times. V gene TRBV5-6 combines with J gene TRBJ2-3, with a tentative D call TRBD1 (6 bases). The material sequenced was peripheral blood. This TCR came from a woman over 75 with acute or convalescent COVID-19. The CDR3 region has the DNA TGTGCCAGCAGCTTCGGTAGGGGGACAGATACGCAGTATTTT. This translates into CASSFGRGTDTQYF.